The 13 T cell receptor beta chains listed next were all sequenced from one sample in a study of shared clonotypes between healthy human individuals. Sequencing used immunoSEQ multiplex PCR; TCRdb keeps in-frame clones, though not all of them. The repertoire holds about 2.4 million clones, with more than 85% as singletons. Sequencing was carried out using naive CD4+ T cells from PBMCs. Subset noted: CD45RA+ positively selected. These receptors were taken from a man aged 18 to 29 in good health. Some clones in this sample may be carry-over from other donors' samples.

In the case of this clone: The sample carries other DNA sequences with the same CDR3. The chain links TRBV28 to TRBJ1-1; D is perhaps TRBD1 (6 bases). This CDR3 comprises 13 residues. Germline V gives CDR1 MDHEN, CDR2 SYDVKM. V was pared by 6 bases and J by 5 bases, with 13 bases between. Written as DNA, the CDR3 is TGTGCCAGCAGCCGAGGGGGGGAGACTGAAGCTTTCTTT. This translates into CASSRGGETEAFF.

The rearrangement uses TRBV5-8 and TRBJ2-1, with D hard to call. CDR3 size: 13 residues. CDR1 is SGHTS, CDR2 YDEGEE, per germline. The V end was cut by 4 bases, the J end by 10 bases, with 15 bases between. CDR3: CASSLRMGFEQFF. Written as DNA, the CDR3 is TGTGCCAGCAGCCTTAGGATGGGCTTCGAGCAGTTCTTC.

The chain employs TRBV20-1 and TRBJ2-7; tentative D call: TRBD1 (6 bases). The germline CDR1 and CDR2 sequences are DFQATT and SNEGSKA (reference sequence). V lost 6 bases and J 5 bases, leaving 11 bases between the germline ends. This CDR3 has 11 amino acids. CDR3 in DNA: TGCAGTGCCGGCGACAGGAACGAGCAGTACTTC. Amino acids: CSAGDRNEQYF.

The chain combines TRBV18 with TRBJ2-1, with no clear D. Germline V gene lookup returns CDR1 KGHSH and CDR2 LQKENI. V lost 8 bases, J lost 5 bases, and 19 bases lay in between. The CDR3 has 15 residues. The CDR3 DNA reads TGTGCCAGCCAGACCTCCTACTACAGTCACAATGAGCAGTTCTTC. Protein product: CASQTSYYSHNEQFF.

The chain uses TRBV9 and TRBJ1-6; possibly TRBD1 for D (5 bases). CDR1 and CDR2 (germline): SGDLS, YYNGEE. Between the trimmed V and J ends, which lost 0 bases and 10 bases, there was a span of 11 bases. CDR3 length: 14 residues. In DNA, the CDR3 is TGTGCCAGCAGCGTAGGTCAGGGAGGCTCACCCCTCCACTTT. Translated, it gives CASSVGQGGSPLHF. Based on the CDR3 plus reference TRBV9 and TRBJ1-6, the full variable domain is DSGVTQTPKHLITATGQRVTLRCSPRSGDLSVYWYQQSLDQGLQFLIQYYNGEERAKGNILERFSAQQFPDLHSELNLSSLELGDSALYFCASSVGQGGSPLHFGNGTRLTVT.

The V call is TRBV28, the J call TRBJ2-7; possibly TRBD1 for D (5 bases). Trimming took off 6 bases at V and 3 bases at J, with 12 bases between the two ends. This CDR3 has 13 residues. In germline, CDR1 is MDHEN, CDR2 SYDVKM. The CDR3 sequence is CASSRPGNYEQYF. For the CDR3, the DNA is TGTGCCAGCAGCCGCCCAGGGAACTACGAGCAGTACTTC.

The chain carries TRBV18 and TRBJ1-1; D is undetermined. This CDR3 is 14 amino acids long. The V end was cut by 2 bases, the J end by 5 bases, with 12 bases between. Germline V CDR1 and CDR2: KGHSH, LQKENI. CDR3 nucleotide sequence: TGTGCCAGCTCACCAGGCACGGTTCGAACTGAAGCTTTCTTT. It encodes CASSPGTVRTEAFF.

The V gene is TRBV11-2, the J gene TRBJ2-7; maybe TRBD1 (6 bases). The CDR3 spans 15 residues. V was trimmed by 5 bases and J by 3 bases, leaving 17 bases between them. CDR1 is SGHAT, CDR2 FQNNGV, per germline. CDR3 amino acids: CASSLTGTNNYEQYF. The CDR3 coding sequence is TGTGCCAGCAGCCTCACCGGGACAAATAACTACGAGCAGTACTTC.

The chain links TRBV7-8 to TRBJ1-2, with 8 positions matching TRBD1. This CDR3 has 16 residues. The germline CDR1 and CDR2 sequences are SGHVS and FQNEAQ. The trim removed 0 bases at V and 6 bases at J, leaving 9 bases unmatched. CDR3 protein: CASSLATGVSLDGYTF. The CDR3 region has the DNA TGTGCCAGCAGCTTAGCGACAGGGGTTTCATTGGATGGCTACACCTTC.

The chain links TRBV13 to TRBJ2-7, with TRBD1 matching 7 bases. The germline V gene encodes CDR1 PRHDT and CDR2 FYEKMQ (reference sequence). The CDR3 is made up of 13 amino acids. V shed 5 bases and J 2 bases; nucleotides not matched to a gene: 3. The chain's CDR3 is CASSPGQAYEQYF. The CDR3 coding sequence is TGTGCCAGCAGCCCTGGACAGGCCTACGAGCAGTACTTC. The variable domain in full, with the rest retrieved from reference TRBV13 and TRBJ2-7, is AAGVIQSPRHLIKEKRETATLKCYPIPRHDTVYWYQQGPGQDPQFLISFYEKMQSDKGSIPDRFSAQQFSDYHSELNMSSLELGDSALYFCASSPGQAYEQYFGPGTRLTVT.

This rearrangement joins TRBV28 to TRBJ2-2; TRBD2 matches 9 bases. CDR3 length: 14 amino acids. The V gene's germline CDR1 is MDHEN and CDR2 SYDVKM. V gave up 6 bases and J gave up 7 bases; unmatched junction bases: 6. CDR3 in amino acids: CASRRGLAFGELFF. The CDR3 region has the DNA TGTGCCAGCAGGCGGGGACTAGCTTTCGGGGAGCTGTTTTTT.

The V and J genes are TRBV5-4 and TRBJ1-1; D not certain. This CDR3 comprises 14 residues. V gave up 2 bases and J gave up 0 bases, with 8 bases separating them. Germline V lookup: CDR1 SGHNT, CDR2 YYREEE (reference sequence). CDR3 sequence (DNA): TGTGCCAGCAGCTTTCCACAATTGAACACTGAAGCTTTCTTT. Protein: CASSFPQLNTEAFF.

A few counts support this clone. V gene TRBV28 combines with J gene TRBJ1-1; 7 bases are a match to TRBD1. Germline CDR1 MDHEN, CDR2 SYDVKM. This CDR3 has 15 residues. V dropped 6 bases and J dropped 3; count of bases not matched to a gene: 10. In DNA, the CDR3 is TGTGCCAGCAGCCAGGGAGGGGGCGGCCACACTGAAGCTTTCTTT. Translation: CASSQGGGGHTEAFF. Drawing the rest from reference TRBV28 and TRBJ1-1, the complete variable domain is DVKVTQSSRYLVKRTGEKVFLECVQDMDHENMFWYRQDPGLGLRLIYFSYDVKMKEKGDIPEGYSVSREKKERFSLILESASTNQTSMYLCASSQGGGGHTEAFFGQGTRLTVV.